This T cell receptor (beta chain) was sequenced in a study of T cell responses to AZD1222 COVID-19 vaccine. Notes on the study in general: The CD4 TCRs associated with vaccination extended across spike and predominated at 160-218 and 743-854. The donor cohort was predominantly white British with a female majority, and clonal diversity may have been underestimated. Spike-specific TCR breadth and depth went up after people got two AZD1222 doses.

Using immunoSEQ multiplex PCR, the repertoire was profiled, and TCRdb retains in-frame clones only, with some absent. This table has approximately 150,000 clones, about 91% appearing once. Worth noting for this clone: What it recognizes is unknown.

Germline V gives CDR1 SGHRS, CDR2 YFSETQ. The CDR3 consists of 15 residues. V lost 0 bases to trimming and J lost 6 bases; unmatched junction nucleotides: 2. The chain is built from TRBV5-1 and TRBJ2-1; 11 bases align to TRBD2. The source is an adult in good health. The sequencing here drew on peripheral blood, taken on day 0 of AZD1222 vaccination. CDR3 amino acids: CASSLALAGVNEQFF. DNA of the CDR3: TGCGCCAGCAGCTTGGCACTAGCGGGAGTCAATGAGCAGTTCTTC.